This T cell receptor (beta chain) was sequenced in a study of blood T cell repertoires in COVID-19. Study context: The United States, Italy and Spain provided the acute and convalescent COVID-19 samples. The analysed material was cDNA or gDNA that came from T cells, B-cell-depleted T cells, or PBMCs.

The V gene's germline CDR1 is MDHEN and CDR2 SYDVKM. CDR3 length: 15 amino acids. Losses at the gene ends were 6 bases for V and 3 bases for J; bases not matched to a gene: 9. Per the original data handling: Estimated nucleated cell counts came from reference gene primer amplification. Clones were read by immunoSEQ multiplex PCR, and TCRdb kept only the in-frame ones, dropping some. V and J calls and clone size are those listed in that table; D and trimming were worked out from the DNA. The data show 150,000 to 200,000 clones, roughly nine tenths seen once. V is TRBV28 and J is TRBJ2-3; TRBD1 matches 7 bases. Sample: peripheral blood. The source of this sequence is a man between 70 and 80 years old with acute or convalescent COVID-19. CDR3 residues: CASSPLGQVTDTQYF. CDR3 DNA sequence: TGTGCCAGCAGCCCCCTTGGACAGGTAACAGATACGCAGTATTTT.